This T cell receptor (beta chain) derives from a study of shared clonotypes between healthy human individuals. At the level of the study: The donors, a couple of women and a few men, were aged 18 to 49. Three plates each covered CD4 naive and memory; CD8 naive two, CD8 memory one. Notes on the study in general: Clonotype sharing among the donors was expected to vary with sequencing depth.

As defined, naive CD8 cells were CD45RO-negative and positively selected for CCR7, with terminally differentiated effector memory CD45RA+ cells excluded. Germline V gene data show CDR1 as SGDLS and CDR2 as YYNGEE. CDR3 length equals 15 residues. J lost 4 bases, V lost 2 bases, and 5 bases had no gene match. Genomic DNA of every subset was divided equally among multiple immunoSEQ plates. Clones were read by immunoSEQ multiplex PCR, and TCRdb kept only the in-frame ones, dropping some. The sample shows more than 2 million clones, roughly 93% of them seen only once. As regards this clone: As yet, its antigen is unknown.

The chain combines TRBV9 with TRBJ2-1; 8 bases line up with TRBD2. This TCR was sampled from a man aged 18 to 29 in good health. Some clones in this sample may be carry-over from other donors' samples. Specimen: naive CD8+ T cells from PBMCs. The CDR3 here is CASSVQRGLYNEQFF. The CDR3 DNA reads TGTGCCAGCAGCGTCCAGCGGGGGCTATACAATGAGCAGTTCTTC. Looking up the rest from reference TRBV9 and TRBJ2-1 gives the full variable domain: DSGVTQTPKHLITATGQRVTLRCSPRSGDLSVYWYQQSLDQGLQFLIQYYNGEERAKGNILERFSAQQFPDLHSELNLSSLELGDSALYFCASSVQRGLYNEQFFGPGTRLTVL.